Presented here are 32 T cell receptor beta chains from one specimen sequenced in a study of cytomegalovirus exposure and HLA in healthy donors. PCR amplification relied on 60 Vbeta primers (plus 13 Jbeta primers). Produced via immunoSEQ multiplex PCR; TCRdb's table is partial and in-frame only. Among fewer than 80,000 clones, about two thirds were seen once, and the ten largest hold 5.5% to 8%. Sequenced input: PBMCs. These receptors were obtained from a woman between 50 and 59 years old in good health and CMV-seropositive.

This chain links TRBV13 with TRBJ2-5; the D gene is possibly TRBD1 (6 bases). V lost 6 bases to trimming and J lost 3 bases, with 11 bases between them. There are 13 residues in the CDR3. Per the germline V gene, CDR1 is PRHDT and CDR2 is FYEKMQ (reference sequence). This chain's CDR3 is CASRFPGEETQYF. DNA for the CDR3: TGTGCCAGCAGGTTCCCAGGGGAAGAGACCCAGTACTTC.

This clone has only a few counts. The junction does not match germline at one end; this may be a read error. This chain joins TRBV2 and TRBJ2-1, with a tentative D call TRBD1 (6 bases). The CDR3 sequence is 14 residues long. CDR1 is SNHLY and CDR2 is FYNNEI in the germline V gene. As DNA, the CDR3 is TGTGCCAGCAGCGAAGGGAACAGGGAATTTGAGCAGTTCTTC. Its protein product is CASSEGNREFEQFF.

This clone was detected once. This chain links TRBV9 with TRBJ2-2; D unresolved. V gave up 2 bases and J gave up 5 bases, with 10 bases separating them. The germline V gene has CDR1 SGDLS and CDR2 YYNGEE. The CDR3 contains 14 residues. This chain's CDR3 is CASSVSEETGELFF. CDR3 bases: TGTGCCAGCAGCGTGTCAGAGGAGACCGGGGAGCTGTTTTTT.

This clone was seen just once. The chain joins TRBV27 to TRBJ2-2, with 7 bases identical to TRBD1. The CDR3 length is 15 residues. The ends lost 6 bases at V and 1 base at J; junction bases unmatched: 5. Germline V gene data show CDR1 as MNHEY and CDR2 as SMNVEV (reference sequence). CDR3 DNA: TGTGCCAGCAGCCGTAGGACAGGGAACACCGGGGAGCTGTTTTTT. It is translated as CASSRRTGNTGELFF.

V is TRBV5-5 and J is TRBJ2-7, with D possibly matching TRBD1 (6 bases). The CDR3 length is 15 residues. The V gene's germline CDR1 is SGHKS and CDR2 YYEKEE (reference sequence). Trimming took off 4 bases at V and 4 bases at J, with 18 bases between the two ends. CDR3 protein: CASSPTGTGRYEQYV. The DNA for the CDR3 is TGTGCCAGCAGCCCGACGGGTACAGGGCGGTACGAGCAGTACGTC.

This clone was observed a few times. This chain uses TRBV6-4 with TRBJ1-6; 8 bases map to TRBD1. The CDR3 length is 15 residues. Germline V gene lookup returns CDR1 MRHNA and CDR2 SNTAGT. V shed 2 bases, J shed 8 bases, and the junction held 5 bases outside the gene matches. The CDR3 loop reads CASSDTQGDYSPLHF. CDR3 DNA: TGTGCCAGCAGTGACACACAGGGGGACTATTCACCCCTCCACTTT.

The chain links TRBV2 to TRBJ2-1; 8 bases agree with TRBD1. The V gene's germline CDR1 is SNHLY and CDR2 FYNNEI. CDR3 length equals 16 residues. Unmatched junction bases numbered 8, after V lost 6 bases and J lost 1 base. CDR3 nucleotide sequence: TGTGCCAGCAGCTCAAACAGGGGGAAGTCCTACAATGAGCAGTTCTTC. Translation gives CASSSNRGKSYNEQFF.

V is TRBV19 and J is TRBJ1-6, with 7 bases that match TRBD1. V lost 4 bases and J lost 8; bases outside the gene matches: 5. Germline V lookup: CDR1 LNHDA, CDR2 SQIVND (reference sequence). The CDR3 spans 14 residues. CDR3 coding DNA: TGTGCCAGTAGTAGGAGAACAGGGGATTCACCCCTCCACTTT. As protein: CASSRRTGDSPLHF.

This chain connects TRBV11-2 to TRBJ1-2; TRBD1 matches at 8 bases. CDR3 length: 17 residues. Looked up from germline, CDR1 is SGHAT and CDR2 is FQNNGV. V shed 2 bases, J shed 2 bases, and the junction held 10 bases outside the gene matches. The CDR3 nucleotides are TGTGCCAGCAGCTTAATTTCAGGGGGCCCTTTCAACTATGGCTACACCTTC. The encoded protein is CASSLISGGPFNYGYTF.

The table lists this clone with a few counts. J is TRBJ1-5 and V is TRBV19, with 9 bases fitting TRBD1. With V trimmed by 3 bases and J by 7 bases, 7 bases remained unmatched. There are 15 residues in the CDR3. Germline CDR1 LNHDA, CDR2 SQIVND (reference sequence). The CDR3 loop reads CASSIGNRGRQPQHF. DNA for the CDR3: TGTGCCAGTAGTATCGGGAACAGGGGGCGGCAGCCCCAGCATTTT.

The chain links TRBV9 to TRBJ1-2, with a tentative D call TRBD1 (5 bases). This CDR3 has 12 residues. CDR1 SGDLS and CDR2 YYNGEE come from the germline V gene. Trimming stripped 0 bases from V and 8 bases from J, with 8 bases between. CDR3 region: CASSVGGQGYTF. CDR3 bases: TGTGCCAGCAGCGTAGGCGGACAAGGCTACACCTTC.

The rearrangement joins TRBV7-6 to TRBJ2-5, with TRBD1 matching 8 bases. The CDR3 totals 13 residues. Per germline, CDR1 SGHVS and CDR2 FNYEAQ. V lost 7 bases, J lost 5 bases, and 6 bases stayed unmatched. The CDR3 DNA reads TGTGCCAGCACCGACAGGGGCGGCGAGACCCAGTACTTC. Its translation is CASTDRGGETQYF.

The chain is built from TRBV7-8 and TRBJ1-5; a weak D match, TRBD1 (5 bases). This CDR3 region has 14 residues. Trimming stripped 5 bases from V and 8 bases from J, with 16 bases between. The germline V gene encodes CDR1 SGHVS and CDR2 FQNEAQ. CDR3 nucleotide sequence: TGTGCCAGCAGCCCAGGAAGTTTAGGGGAGCCCCAGCATTTT. Protein product: CASSPGSLGEPQHF.

This clone was detected a few times. The chain employs TRBV28 and TRBJ1-5, with 7 bases aligning to TRBD1. J lost 2 bases, V lost 4 bases, and 17 bases had no gene match. This CDR3 region has 19 residues. Germline CDR1 reads MDHEN; CDR2 reads SYDVKM. The CDR3 loop reads CASSYGPGTDYYGNQPQHF. The CDR3, as DNA: TGTGCCAGCAGTTACGGACCCGGGACAGACTATTATGGCAATCAGCCCCAGCATTTT.

The chain links TRBV4-1 to TRBJ1-3; D ambiguous. There are 15 residues in the CDR3. CDR1 is MGHRA and CDR2 is YSYEKL in the germline V gene. The germline V and J ends were trimmed by 3 bases and 0 bases, with 9 bases remaining between them. The CDR3 is CASSHPLRSGNTIYF. The DNA of the CDR3 is TGCGCCAGCAGCCACCCACTGCGCTCTGGAAACACCATATATTTT.

The chain's CDR3 is CASSLLAGAAGELFF. For the CDR3, the DNA is TGTGCCAGCAGCTTATTAGCGGGGGCCGCCGGGGAGCTGTTTTTT. V is TRBV7-9 and J is TRBJ2-2, with 9 positions matching TRBD2. Per germline, CDR1 SEHNR and CDR2 FQNEAQ (reference sequence). There are 15 residues in the CDR3. The ends lost 2 bases at V and 6 bases at J; junction bases unmatched: 4. The variable domain in full, completed from reference TRBV7-9 and TRBJ2-2, reads DTGVSQNPRHKITKRGQNVTFRCDPISEHNRLYWYRQTLGQGPEFLTYFQNEAQLEKSRLLSDRFSAERPKGSFSTLEIQRTEQGDSAMYLCASSLLAGAAGELFFGEGSRLTVL.

The genes are TRBV5-1 and TRBJ1-4, with 9 bases that match TRBD1. The CDR3 is 18 residues long. The germline CDR1 and CDR2 sequences are SGHRS and YFSETQ. The trim removed 3 bases at V and 5 bases at J, leaving 14 bases unmatched. The CDR3 nucleotides are TGCGCCAGCAGCTCCCGTGTTACAGGGGGCGCAAGGAATGAAAAACTGTTTTTT. This translates into CASSSRVTGGARNEKLFF. The complete variable domain, with remaining parts taken from reference TRBV5-1 and TRBJ1-4, reads KAGVTQTPRYLIKTRGQQVTLSCSPISGHRSVSWYQQTPGQGLQFLFEYFSETQRNKGNFPGRFSGRQFSNSRSEMNVSTLELGDSALYLCASSSRVTGGARNEKLFFGSGTQLSVL.

The CDR3 nucleotides read TGTGCCAGCAGTTTGGACAGGGGCAATTCACCCCTCCACTTT. Its protein product is CASSLDRGNSPLHF. V and J are TRBV27 and TRBJ1-6, with TRBD1 matching over 9 bases. Trimming at V came to 3 bases and at J to 7 bases, leaving 1 base not matched to a gene. The CDR3 sequence is 14 residues long. The germline CDR1 and CDR2 sequences are MNHEY and SMNVEV (reference sequence).

The chain joins TRBV7-3 to TRBJ2-1, with 12 bases matching TRBD2. The J segment lost 4 bases and the V segment lost 5 bases, leaving 6 bases of the junction unmatched. Germline assignment: CDR1 SGHTA and CDR2 FQGTGA. CDR3 length: 16 amino acids. CDR3 residues: CASSATSGGNYNEQFF. The CDR3 coding sequence is TGTGCCAGCAGCGCAACTAGCGGGGGGAATTACAATGAGCAGTTCTTC.

This chain joins TRBV20-1 and TRBJ2-7, with D hard to call. The CDR3 runs to 10 residues. Trimming took off 5 bases at V and 4 bases at J, with 6 bases between the two ends. Germline CDR1 and CDR2: DFQATT and SNEGSKA (reference sequence). CDR3 sequence reads: CSAGGYEQYF. CDR3 in DNA: TGCAGTGCTGGCGGTTACGAGCAGTACTTC.

The J gene is TRBJ2-1, the V gene TRBV27, with 7 bases aligning to TRBD2. The junction had 4 bases not matched to a gene; V was cut back by 6 bases and J by 2 bases. CDR1 is MNHEY, CDR2 SMNVEV, per germline (reference sequence). This CDR3 has 14 amino acids. The CDR3 loop is CASSSSGAYNEQFF. The CDR3, as DNA: TGTGCCAGCAGCTCGAGCGGGGCCTACAATGAGCAGTTCTTC.

The rearrangement uses TRBV10-2 and TRBJ2-2, with 10 nucleotides matching TRBD2. Losses at the gene ends were 8 bases for V and 4 bases for J; bases not matched to a gene: 7. The CDR3 has 15 amino acids. The germline V gene encodes CDR1 WSHSY and CDR2 SAAADI. CDR3 in DNA: TGCGCCAGCGTCAAGCGGGGGGGTGGCACCGGGGAGCTGTTTTTT. This encodes CASVKRGGGTGELFF.

This clone came up a few times. J is TRBJ2-3 and V is TRBV4-1; TRBD1 is a possible D gene (6 bases). Trimming shortened V by 3 bases and J by 4 bases, and 14 bases separated the two germline ends. The CDR3 length is 15 residues. Germline values: CDR1 MGHRA, CDR2 YSYEKL. The CDR3 sequence: CASSHYQQGADTQYF. DNA of the CDR3: TGCGCCAGCAGCCATTATCAACAGGGAGCAGATACGCAGTATTTT.

V gene TRBV11-2 combines with J gene TRBJ1-4; no reliable D call. Germline CDR1 reads SGHAT; CDR2 reads FQNNGV. The ends were cut back, 4 bases at V and 0 bases at J, with 12 bases in the middle. The CDR3 loop spans 16 amino acids. CDR3 nucleotides: TGTGCCAGCAGCTCCATGACAATTGCAACTAATGAAAAACTGTTTTTT. It translates to CASSSMTIATNEKLFF.

V is TRBV5-1 and J is TRBJ2-3, with unresolved D. V lost 4 bases, J lost 4 bases, and 10 bases lay in between. This CDR3 is built from 13 residues. Germline V gene lookup returns CDR1 SGHRS and CDR2 YFSETQ. The CDR3 DNA sequence: TGCGCCAGCAGCCTAAACCCTTCAGATACGCAGTATTTT. Residues: CASSLNPSDTQYF.

This sequence joins TRBV4-1 and TRBJ2-1, with D perhaps TRBD2 (5 bases). CDR1 MGHRA and CDR2 YSYEKL come from the germline V gene. The CDR3 extends over 16 amino acids. V gave up 1 base and J gave up 0 bases, with 10 bases separating them. CDR3 sequence: CASSQATRGSYNEQFF. The DNA for the CDR3 is TGCGCCAGCAGCCAAGCGACCCGGGGCTCCTACAATGAGCAGTTCTTC.

The chain combines TRBV9 with TRBJ2-3; weak D call: TRBD2 (5 bases). The CDR3 runs to 15 residues. Trimming took 1 base from V and 1 from J, leaving 10 bases between them. Germline lookup yields CDR1 SGDLS and CDR2 YYNGEE. The CDR3 spells CASSVNPGGTDTQYF. The CDR3 nucleotides read TGTGCCAGCAGCGTAAACCCCGGGGGCACAGATACGCAGTATTTT.

The CDR3 bases are TGTGCCAGCGCCGACGGAGCAACTAATGAAAAACTGTTTTTT. This gives the protein CASADGATNEKLFF. The chain couples TRBV28 to TRBJ1-4; no clear D. Looked up from germline, CDR1 is MDHEN and CDR2 is SYDVKM. The CDR3 contains 14 residues. Trimming shortened V by 8 bases and J by 0 bases, and 10 bases separated the two germline ends.

The chain has TRBV10-3 and TRBJ2-3; D possibly corresponds to TRBD1 (6 bases). Germline-derived CDR1 and CDR2 are ENHRY and SYGVKD. V was trimmed by 0 bases and J by 1 base, leaving 8 bases between them. The CDR3 is 15 amino acids. CDR3 coding DNA: TGTGCCATCAGTGAGTCCAGACAGGGCACAGATACGCAGTATTTT. Translating it yields CAISESRQGTDTQYF.

This chain joins TRBV4-1 and TRBJ1-2, with 8 bases matching TRBD1. Losses at the gene ends were 0 bases for V and 8 bases for J; bases not matched to a gene: 8. CDR1 is MGHRA and CDR2 is YSYEKL in the germline V gene. There are 15 residues in the CDR3. Here the CDR3 reads CASSQETGAREGYTF. The DNA of the CDR3 is TGCGCCAGCAGCCAAGAGACAGGGGCAAGGGAGGGCTACACCTTC.

The table lists this clone with a count of one. This chain links TRBV5-4 with TRBJ2-5, with 12 bases matching TRBD2. The V segment lost 2 bases and the J segment 3 bases; nucleotides outside the gene matches: 5. Germline CDR1 and CDR2: SGHNT and YYREEE (reference sequence). There are 16 residues in the CDR3. The CDR3 region is CASSLRTSGEKETQYF. The CDR3 DNA reads as TGTGCCAGCAGCTTAAGGACTAGCGGGGAGAAAGAGACCCAGTACTTC.

The chain joins TRBV4-2 to TRBJ2-7; 15 nucleotides line up with TRBD2. Germline values: CDR1 LGHNA, CDR2 YNFKEQ. CDR3 length: 15 residues. The junction had 2 bases not matched to a gene; V was cut back by 1 base and J by 7 bases. The CDR3 region has the DNA TGTGCCAGCAGCCAAGGGACTAGCGGGGGGGAGGAGCAGTACTTC. The encoded protein is CASSQGTSGGEEQYF.